This TCR beta chain was identified during a study of T cell responses to AZD1222 COVID-19 vaccine (dated by TCRdb to about 2021). About the study as a whole: AZD1222 recipients with second doses at about 4 weeks or about 12 weeks were pooled, because spike-specific TCR depth and breadth did not differ between schedules. TCR sequencing covered some 250 trial participants: 207 given two doses of AZD1222 and about 26 given two doses of MenACWY control vaccine. Enrollment into the trials was organized by age into subgroups of 18-55, 56-69 and 70-plus years, and those subgroups contained about 150, 27 and 61 TCR-sequenced participants, respectively. The full study reports these points: The 56-69-year group was small, and its depth increase did not reach significance, likely because of low power. Vaccine-associated CD4 TCRs spanned the whole spike protein, with dominant responses in regions 160-218 and 743-854. Reportedly, almost half of the unique spike-specific TCRs recognized epitopes lying outside the regions that are mutated in the B.1.351 and B.1.1.7 variants. Conclusions about previously exposed vaccinees are limited because only a handful of AZD1222 recipients were SARS-CoV-2 seropositive at baseline. No day 14 peak-response samples were available, so repertoires were characterized only after the peak T cell response. Most participants were white British and females outnumbered males, and the authors suggested that clonal diversity may have been underestimated. After two AZD1222 doses, spike-specific TCR breadth and depth were significantly higher than at day 0 and than in MenACWY recipients.

The germline V gene gives CDR1 as KGHSH and CDR2 as LQKENI. Measured from the cysteine to the phenylalanine, the CDR3 is 15 residues long. Left in the record is the CDR3 DNA by itself, 45 bases read in frame from the first base. V gives up 1 base and J gives up 4 bases, and the segment between their germline ends measures 13 bases. The CDR3 regions of human TCRbeta chains were analyzed by immunosequencing. Per the authors' processing: TCRs in the repertoires were matched against a reference library of SARS-CoV-2-specific TCRs that had been generated with the MIRA antigen-specificity platform. Breadth was defined as the fraction of unique TCRs that were SARS-CoV-2-associated. Depth was defined as the fraction of total T cells that were SARS-CoV-2-associated. Using the MIRA data, each spike-specific TCR was assigned both to the spike region to which the TCR was reactive and to a CD4 or CD8 class. Log10-transformed breadth and depth values were compared by one-way ANOVA with Sidak's multiple comparisons tests. Entries here come from immuneACCESS through TCRdb and include only in-frame sequences with V and J called. Some clones fail to appear in such tables; in the studies checked, an unresolved V gene covers under half of the shortfall, and the cause of the remainder is unknown. V and J calls and clone size are copied from that table; D and trimming were computed from the DNA. The sample has 110,000 or so clones on record, 75% to 95% of them singletons. The ten largest clones take up about 5.2% of the sample.

As concerns this clone: Its antigen remains unidentified. The input lacks base qualities; no much larger clone sits a single base away.

Explained via the paper, the time point label denotes: baseline before first vaccination. Vaccinee samples were obtained from the UK trials COV001 and COV002, which included a single-blind randomized controlled phase 2/3 trial of AZD1222 (ChAdOx1 nCoV-19) in healthy adults. Trial participant PBMC samples were collected at day 0 and day 28 after the second dose for TCRbeta chain sequencing. The rearrangement joined TRBV18 to TRBJ1-1; the D gene is possibly TRBD1, with 5 bases matching. This specimen consisted of peripheral blood, obtained on day 0 of AZD1222 vaccination. This receptor was identified in an adult in good health. The nucleotide sequence reads TGTGCCAGCTCACCACTCGAGGGTAGGGGCACTGAAGCTTTCTTT. Its protein reads: CASSPLEGRGTEAFF.